The 30 T cell receptor beta chains presented below share a single source sample, sequenced in a study of identical twins. TCRdb re-called the 5' RACE reads through MiXCR, storing one row per CDR3 protein. The top ten hold approximately 0.96% of the sample, which has some 660,000 distinct CDR3 sequences, roughly 8% seen once. In addition, the sample was reused for a study of yellow fever vaccine responses in identical twins.

Sequenced input: PBMCs. Every receptor here comes from a woman under 30 in good health.

In DNA, the CDR3 is TGTGCCAGCAGGATAGGTTGGGACACTGAAGCTTTCTTT. This codes for CASRIGWDTEAFF. V is TRBV6-6 and J is TRBJ1-1; D gene uncertain. V was clipped by 6 bases and J by 3 bases, with 11 bases between them. Germline V CDR1 and CDR2: MNHNY, SVGAGI (reference sequence). This CDR3 has 13 amino acids.

The J gene is TRBJ2-1, the V gene TRBV29-1; 7 bases agree with TRBD1. With 5 bases clipped from V and 4 bases from J, the junction kept 5 bases outside the gene matches. Germline assignment: CDR1 SQVTM and CDR2 ANQGSEA. The CDR3 is 13 residues long. The CDR3 DNA follows: TGCAGCGTTTTCGGACAGGATTACAATGAGCAGTTCTTC. This codes for CSVFGQDYNEQFF.

This clonotype was detected a few times. The V gene is TRBV11-2, the J gene TRBJ1-5; unclear D gene. The CDR3 loop spans 15 amino acids. Germline lookup yields CDR1 SGHAT and CDR2 FQNNGV. Trimming pared 1 base from V and 4 bases from J, leaving 11 bases between. CDR3: CASSLGVTMNQPQHF. Here the CDR3 DNA reads TGTGCCAGCAGCTTAGGAGTGACAATGAATCAGCCCCAGCATTTT. The entire variable domain, with the rest obtained from reference TRBV11-2 and TRBJ1-5, is as follows: EAGVAQSPRYKIIEKRQSVAFWCNPISGHATLYWYQQILGQGPKLLIQFQNNGVVDDSQLPKDRFSAERLKGVDSTLKIQPAKLEDSAVYLCASSLGVTMNQPQHFGDGTRLSIL.

The chain has TRBV18 and TRBJ2-5; D remains unclear. The V gene lost 0 bases and the J gene lost 4 bases, with 9 bases spanning the gap. The CDR3 sequence is 14 residues long. Germline-derived CDR1 and CDR2 are KGHSH and LQKENI. The CDR3 loop is CASSPPGLPETQYF. CDR3 sequence (DNA): TGTGCCAGCTCACCACCGGGTCTGCCAGAGACCCAGTACTTC.

This clonotype has just a few counts. The CDR3 DNA reads TGCGCCAGCAGCTGGGACTTGCATGAGGGAAATGAGCAGTTCTTC. Translated: CASSWDLHEGNEQFF. The chain employs TRBV5-1 and TRBJ2-1, with D possibly matching TRBD2 (6 bases). In germline, CDR1 is SGHRS, CDR2 YFSETQ. With 3 bases removed from V and 7 bases from J, the gap between germline ends came to 17 bases. This CDR3 is built from 15 residues. Variable domain in full (rest from reference TRBV5-1 and TRBJ2-1): KAGVTQTPRYLIKTRGQQVTLSCSPISGHRSVSWYQQTPGQGLQFLFEYFSETQRNKGNFPGRFSGRQFSNSRSEMNVSTLELGDSALYLCASSWDLHEGNEQFFGPGTRLTVL.

The rearrangement uses TRBV20-1 and TRBJ2-3; unclear D gene. CDR3 size: 14 residues. V lost 3 bases and J 0 bases, leaving 10 bases between the germline ends. CDR1 and CDR2 from the germline V gene are DFQATT and SNEGSKA (reference sequence). DNA of the CDR3: TGCAGTGCTAGGCTAGTCCCTAGCACAGATACGCAGTATTTT. It encodes CSARLVPSTDTQYF.

CDR3 sequence: CASSVSGTDYNEQFF. In DNA form, the CDR3 reads TGTGCCAGCAGTGTATCCGGGACGGACTACAATGAGCAGTTCTTC. The V and J genes are TRBV6-1 and TRBJ2-1; the D gene could be TRBD1 or TRBD2 (5 bases each). Trimming pared 4 bases from V and 3 bases from J, leaving 13 bases between. Germline-derived CDR1 and CDR2 are MNHNS and SASEGT. This CDR3 has 15 residues.

The chain carries TRBV7-8 and TRBJ2-7; possible D gene TRBD2, 5 bases. The CDR3 runs 13 residues. V dropped 4 bases and J dropped 3 bases, with 10 bases sitting between them. CDR1 and CDR2 from the germline V gene are SGHVS and FQNEAQ. The CDR3 DNA sequence: TGTGCCAGCAGCTACGATGAGGGCTACGAGCAGTACTTC. This gives the protein CASSYDEGYEQYF.

This clonotype was recorded at least ten times. The V and J genes are TRBV11-2 and TRBJ2-2, with TRBD2 identical over 8 bases. Looked up from germline, CDR1 is SGHAT and CDR2 is FQNNGV. V dropped 5 bases and J dropped 1; count of bases not matched to a gene: 12. This CDR3 is built from 18 residues. CDR3 DNA: TGTGCCAGCAGCCCCCCCCGGGGGGGGGTTAGGAACACCGGGGAGCTGTTTTTT. Translated, it gives CASSPPRGGVRNTGELFF.

This clonotype was counted between two and nine times. The rearrangement joins TRBV5-5 to TRBJ2-7, with 10 bases fitting TRBD2. The CDR3 spans 16 residues. Trimming at V came to 2 bases and at J to 3 bases, leaving 8 bases not matched to a gene. Germline-derived CDR1 and CDR2 are SGHKS and YYEKEE (reference sequence). CDR3 bases: TGTGCCAGCAGCTTCGGAGCGGGGGGGCCTTTCTACGAGCAGTACTTC. It specifies CASSFGAGGPFYEQYF.

The genes are TRBV6-2 or TRBV6-3 and TRBJ2-7; 7 nucleotides agree with TRBD1. The V gene's germline CDR1 is MNHEY and CDR2 SVGEGT. This CDR3 region has 13 residues. After removal of 6 bases from V and 3 bases from J, the junction contained 5 bases not matched to a gene. The CDR3 bases are TGTGCCAGCAGCCCCCACAGGGGCTACGAGCAGTACTTC. It codes for CASSPHRGYEQYF.

This clonotype was recorded at least ten times. V and J are TRBV11-2 and TRBJ2-7; a possible D gene is TRBD2 (6 bases). Germline loops: CDR1 SGHAT, CDR2 FQNNGV. The CDR3 spans 13 residues. With 5 bases removed from V and 3 bases from J, the gap between germline ends came to 11 bases. The CDR3 DNA sequence: TGTGCCAGCAGCAGATCCGGGAGCTACGAGCAGTACTTC. It is translated as CASSRSGSYEQYF. Using reference TRBV11-2 and TRBJ2-7 for the parts outside the CDR3, the full variable domain is EAGVAQSPRYKIIEKRQSVAFWCNPISGHATLYWYQQILGQGPKLLIQFQNNGVVDDSQLPKDRFSAERLKGVDSTLKIQPAKLEDSAVYLCASSRSGSYEQYFGPGTRLTVT.

This clonotype was found a few times. The V call is TRBV6-1, the J call TRBJ1-5; TRBD1 is a possible D gene (6 bases). Trimming stripped 6 bases from V and 12 bases from J, with 21 bases between. The CDR3 runs to 14 residues. Germline assignment: CDR1 MNHNS and CDR2 SASEGT. The CDR3 loop reads CASRGAGPFGGQHF. In DNA form, the CDR3 reads TGTGCCAGCAGGGGGGCAGGACCCTTCGGGGGCCAGCATTTT.

In its sample, this clonotype was seen a few times. The chain uses TRBV28 and TRBJ2-1, with D possibly matching TRBD1 (6 bases). CDR1 and CDR2 (germline): MDHEN, SYDVKM. V was shortened by 5 bases and J by 0 bases, with 14 bases between the two germline ends. The length of the CDR3 is 16 residues. In DNA form, the CDR3 reads TGTGCCAGCAGTACTACAGGGAAGGGCTCCTACAATGAGCAGTTCTTC. It is translated as CASSTTGKGSYNEQFF.

The sample holds many counts of this clonotype. This CDR3 reads CATRLREGTEAFF. In DNA form, the CDR3 reads TGTGCCACACGTCTCAGGGAGGGGACTGAAGCTTTCTTT. V is TRBV10-3 and J is TRBJ1-1, with D perhaps TRBD1 (5 bases). V lost 10 bases to trimming and J lost 5 bases, with 17 bases between them. The CDR3 sequence is 13 residues long. Germline loops: CDR1 ENHRY, CDR2 SYGVKD.

This clonotype was counted ten times or more. The rearrangement uses TRBV12-3 or TRBV12-4 and TRBJ2-1; 9 nucleotides align to TRBD2. The junction had 9 bases not matched to a gene; V was cut back by 1 base and J by 8 bases. The CDR3 is 16 amino acids. CDR3 sequence (DNA): TGTGCCAGCAGTTTAGTTAGCGGCGGGGGGGCACATGAGCAGTTCTTC. This translates into CASSLVSGGGAHEQFF.

V is TRBV7-9 and J is TRBJ2-5; D remains unclear. Germline V lookup: CDR1 SEHNR, CDR2 FQNEAQ (reference sequence). CDR3 length equals 14 residues. Trimming cost V 2 bases and J 0 bases, with 7 bases left between them. The CDR3 loop reads CASSLLNYQETQYF. The CDR3 nucleotides read TGTGCCAGCAGCTTATTAAATTACCAAGAGACCCAGTACTTC.

The CDR3 protein is CSARDPGQTSTDTQYF. The CDR3 DNA reads TGCAGTGCTAGAGACCCTGGACAGACCAGCACAGATACGCAGTATTTT. The chain carries TRBV20-1 and TRBJ2-3, with D possibly TRBD1 on 6 matching bases. Germline CDR1 DFQATT, CDR2 SNEGSKA (reference sequence). CDR3 length: 16 amino acids. The V end was cut by 0 bases, the J end by 0 bases, with 13 bases between.

The table lists this clonotype with many counts. The V and J genes are TRBV6-2 or TRBV6-3 and TRBJ1-1, with 8 bases identical to TRBD1. J was trimmed by 3 bases and V by 7 bases; bases with no gene match: 10. The CDR3 covers 15 residues. Germline CDR1 and CDR2: MNHEY and SVGEGT. This CDR3 is CASINRPGGDTEAFF. CDR3 bases: TGTGCCAGCATTAACCGTCCAGGGGGCGACACTGAAGCTTTCTTT.

The chain couples TRBV12-3 or TRBV12-4 to TRBJ2-6; D is unclear. The ends were cut back, 10 bases at V and 2 bases at J, with 12 bases in the middle. CDR3 length: 14 residues. CDR3 sequence (DNA): TGTGCCATCACAGCTGGGACTGGGGCCAACGTCCTGACTTTC. As protein: CAITAGTGANVLTF.

This clonotype was detected a few times. The CDR3 sequence: CASSSAPIPSQVNTEAFF. The CDR3 DNA follows: TGTGCCAGCAGTTCCGCACCTATTCCATCACAGGTGAACACTGAAGCTTTCTTT. The chain combines TRBV6-5 with TRBJ1-1; a weak D match, TRBD1 (5 bases). With 4 bases removed from V and 0 bases from J, the gap between germline ends came to 21 bases. In germline, CDR1 is MNHEY, CDR2 SVGAGI. CDR3 length: 18 residues.

V is TRBV18 and J is TRBJ2-1; D gene uncertain. The CDR3 spans 14 residues. Germline CDR1 KGHSH, CDR2 LQKENI. The V end lost 1 base, the J end lost 5 bases, and 9 bases lay between the germline ends. CDR3 loop: CASSPLYGDNEQFF. CDR3 DNA sequence: TGTGCCAGCTCACCACTTTACGGCGACAATGAGCAGTTCTTC.

The V and J genes are TRBV28 and TRBJ1-4, with unresolved D. Looked up from germline, CDR1 is MDHEN and CDR2 is SYDVKM. The CDR3 has 12 amino acids. The V gene lost 6 bases and the J gene lost 5 bases, with 7 bases spanning the gap. Here the CDR3 reads CASSLENEKLFF. CDR3 DNA sequence: TGTGCCAGCAGCCTAGAAAATGAAAAACTGTTTTTT.

The V call is TRBV9, the J call TRBJ2-2; 13 positions match TRBD2. V lost 6 bases and J lost 8; bases outside the gene matches: 7. Looked up from germline, CDR1 is SGDLS and CDR2 is YYNGEE. This CDR3 is built from 15 residues. CDR3 DNA: TGTGCCAGCACCCTAGGGACTAGCGGGATAGGGGAGCTGTTTTTT. It translates to CASTLGTSGIGELFF. The full variable domain, with the rest looked up from reference TRBV9 and TRBJ2-2, is DSGVTQTPKHLITATGQRVTLRCSPRSGDLSVYWYQQSLDQGLQFLIQYYNGEERAKGNILERFSAQQFPDLHSELNLSSLELGDSALYFCASTLGTSGIGELFFGEGSRLTVL.

This chain uses TRBV6-5 with TRBJ2-7; tentative D call: TRBD1 (5 bases). The V gene's germline CDR1 is MNHEY and CDR2 SVGAGI. The CDR3 consists of 11 residues. The V gene lost 10 bases and the J gene lost 5 bases, with 12 bases spanning the gap. The DNA for the CDR3 is TGTGCCACTTCGCAGGGAAACGAGCAGTACTTC. It encodes CATSQGNEQYF.

On this clonotype: A much larger clone sits a single nucleotide away, making a read error possible. The chain links TRBV5-5 to TRBJ2-1, with D possibly matching TRBD1 (6 bases). The V and J ends lost 7 bases and 6 bases respectively, with 14 bases between them. The CDR3 consists of 13 residues. Looked up from germline, CDR1 is SGHKS and CDR2 is YYEKEE (reference sequence). The CDR3 loop is CASGWTARNEQFF. CDR3 coding DNA: TGTGCCAGCGGCTGGACAGCTCGCAATGAGCAGTTCTTC.

In its sample, this clonotype was seen a few times. This chain joins TRBV30 and TRBJ2-1; D perhaps matches TRBD1 (5 bases). The CDR3 contains 15 residues. Trimming took off 4 bases at V and 3 bases at J, with 16 bases between the two ends. Germline V gene sequence: CDR1 GTSNPN, CDR2 SVGIG (reference sequence). This CDR3 is CAWTGLRFGYNEQFF. CDR3 sequence (DNA): TGTGCCTGGACAGGGCTCAGGTTCGGCTACAATGAGCAGTTCTTC.

This clonotype was counted many times. This chain joins TRBV11-1 and TRBJ2-1; D is unclear. The length of the CDR3 is 18 residues. Germline CDR1 SGHAT, CDR2 FQDESV (reference sequence). Trimming cost V 0 bases and J 5 bases, with 20 bases left between them. The CDR3 DNA is TGTGCCAGCAGCTTAGCCCTGAATCATATTAATGGGAACAATGAGCAGTTCTTC. Encoded protein: CASSLALNHINGNNEQFF.

V gene TRBV20-1 combines with J gene TRBJ1-1, with 7 bases lining up with TRBD1. With 5 bases clipped from V and 0 bases from J, the junction kept 6 bases outside the gene matches. The CDR3 sequence is 14 residues long. Germline lookup yields CDR1 DFQATT and CDR2 SNEGSKA (reference sequence). The CDR3 reads CSALRDSLNTEAFF. The DNA of the CDR3 is TGCAGTGCTTTAAGGGACAGTTTGAACACTGAAGCTTTCTTT.

This clonotype was counted at least ten times. The J gene is TRBJ2-5, the V gene TRBV29-1; 8 positions agree with TRBD1. With 6 bases clipped from V and 2 bases from J, the junction kept 11 bases outside the gene matches. CDR3 size: 15 residues. Per germline, CDR1 SQVTM and CDR2 ANQGSEA. The DNA of the CDR3 is TGCAGCGTGGAGACAGGGGCGATTGAGCAAGAGACCCAGTACTTC. This encodes CSVETGAIEQETQYF.